Reported below is one T cell receptor (beta chain). Its antigen remains unknown. The PCR employed 60 Vbeta primers together with 13 Jbeta primers. Some clones are missing from TCRdb's copy, which holds only in-frame ones; the method was immunoSEQ multiplex PCR. Of roughly 100,000 clones listed, roughly 79% are singletons. The data were taken from a study of cytomegalovirus exposure and HLA in healthy donors. As for the study in general: An earlier analysis found roughly 100 million unique TCR beta sequences from approximately 190 million T cells.

Points from the study as a whole: In a later analysis, most CMV-associated TCR beta chains appeared HLA-restricted. The authors later linked a missense DCLRE1C variant to TCR beta V- and J-gene trimming. The authors considered a cluster of highly shared sequence variants likely to be a sequencing artifact.

The V gene's germline CDR1 is SGHRS and CDR2 YFSETQ. This CDR3 is built from 14 residues. The V gene end was trimmed by 6 bases and the J gene end by 2 bases; junction bases not matched to a gene: 6. This rearrangement joins TRBV5-1 to TRBJ1-2, with TRBD1 identical over 8 bases. The sequenced material came from PBMCs. This clonotype was sampled from a man in his fifties in good health and CMV-seropositive. This CDR3 reads CASTPGQVNYGYTF. CDR3 nucleotides: TGCGCCAGCACCCCGGGACAGGTCAACTATGGCTACACCTTC.